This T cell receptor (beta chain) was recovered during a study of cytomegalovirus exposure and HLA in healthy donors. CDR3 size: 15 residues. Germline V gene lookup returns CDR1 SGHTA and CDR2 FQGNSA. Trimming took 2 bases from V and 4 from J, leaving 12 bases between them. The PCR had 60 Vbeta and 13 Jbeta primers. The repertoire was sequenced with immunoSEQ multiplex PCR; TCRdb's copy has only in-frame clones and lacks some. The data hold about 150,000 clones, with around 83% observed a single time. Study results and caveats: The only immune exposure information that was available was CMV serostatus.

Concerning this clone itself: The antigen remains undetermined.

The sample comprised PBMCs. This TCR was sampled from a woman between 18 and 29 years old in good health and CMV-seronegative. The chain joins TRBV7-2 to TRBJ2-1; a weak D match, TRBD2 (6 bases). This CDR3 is CASSLPRTTYNEQFF. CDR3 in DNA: TGTGCCAGCAGCTTACCCAGGACTACATACAATGAGCAGTTCTTC.